This TCR beta chain stems from a study of blood T cell repertoires in COVID-19. Method: immunoSEQ multiplex PCR; TCRdb's copy keeps in-frame clones and lacks some. In the table there are over 250,000 clones, approximately 85% of which are singletons. CDR1 SNHLY and CDR2 FYNNEI come from the germline V gene. Trimming shortened V by 6 bases and J by 8 bases, and 20 bases separated the two germline ends. The CDR3 sequence is 16 residues long. The chain employs TRBV2 and TRBJ1-6; possible D gene TRBD1, 6 bases. This receptor was obtained from a woman in her 70s with acute or convalescent COVID-19. Sequencing was performed on peripheral blood. CDR3 bases: TGTGCCAGCAGGGAGCGGGGAGGACAGCCCTATTCACCCCTCCACTTT. It codes for CASRERGGQPYSPLHF. Full variable domain (missing parts from reference TRBV2 and TRBJ1-6): EPEVTQTPSHQVTQMGQEVILRCVPISNHLYFYWYRQILGQKVEFLVSFYNNEISEKSEIFDDQFSVERPDGSNFTLKIRSTKLEDSAMYFCASRERGGQPYSPLHFGNGTRLTVT.